This T cell receptor (beta chain) was documented in a study of read filtering for tumor transcriptome and immune sequencing. Whole-study results and caveats: Even smaller IR-seq throughput identified most shared clonotypes. Single-read clonotypes: about 81.9% of IR-seq clonotypes (roughly 3.5% of reads), around three quarters of RNA-seq clonotypes (approximately 43% of reads). Dropping single-read clonotypes raised IR-seq and RNA-seq shared-clonotype correlation. Sorted CD138-negative bone marrow cells were not purified T cells.

This library used roughly 400 ng RNA and molecular barcoded adaptors spanning alpha/delta and beta/gamma chains. TCRdb processed the reads anew with MiXCR; each CDR3 protein has one entry. The sample includes 120,000 or so distinct CDR3 sequences, 10% to 15% of them seen just once. This clonotype was recorded at least ten times. Its matching antigen is unknown. The CDR3 loop spans 17 amino acids. Trimming cost V 5 bases and J 3 bases; bases outside gene matches: 8. This clonotype was obtained from a donor at least 40 years old with multiple myeloma. The chain carries TRBV12-3 or TRBV12-4 and TRBJ1-4, with 11 bases matching TRBD1. The sequenced material came from a population of CD138-negative cells sorted from bone marrow. Here the CDR3 reads CASSLRTGGASNEKLFF. The CDR3, as DNA: TGTGCCAGCAGTCTCAGGACAGGGGGCGCCTCTAATGAAAAACTGTTTTTT.